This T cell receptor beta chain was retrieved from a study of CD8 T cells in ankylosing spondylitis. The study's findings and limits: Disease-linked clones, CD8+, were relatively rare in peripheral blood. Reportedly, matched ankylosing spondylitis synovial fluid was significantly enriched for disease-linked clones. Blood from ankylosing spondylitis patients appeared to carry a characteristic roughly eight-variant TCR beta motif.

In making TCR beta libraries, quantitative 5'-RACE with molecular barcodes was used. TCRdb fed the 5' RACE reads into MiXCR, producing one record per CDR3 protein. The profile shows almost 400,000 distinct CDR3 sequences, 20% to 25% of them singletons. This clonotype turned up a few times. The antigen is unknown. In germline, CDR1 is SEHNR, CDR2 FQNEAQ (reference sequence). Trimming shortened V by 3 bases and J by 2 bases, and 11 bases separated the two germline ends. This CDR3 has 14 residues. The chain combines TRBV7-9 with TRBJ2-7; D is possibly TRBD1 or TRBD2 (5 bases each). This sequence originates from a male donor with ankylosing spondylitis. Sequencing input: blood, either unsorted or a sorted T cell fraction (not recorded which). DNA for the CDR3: TGTGCCAGCAGCTTCTCAGGGACCACCTACGAGCAGTACTTC. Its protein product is CASSFSGTTYEQYF.